The 15 T cell receptor beta chains given below trace back to one sample, sequenced in a study of identical twins. TCRdb reprocessed the 5' RACE reads with MiXCR, giving one entry per CDR3 protein. The sample holds 450,000 to 650,000 distinct CDR3 sequences, 7.5% to 10% seen once. The same data also contributed to another study, on yellow fever vaccine responses in identical twins.

Material for sequencing was PBMCs. These receptors were taken from a woman between 18 and 30 years old in good health.

This clonotype was seen at least ten times. V and J are TRBV12-3 or TRBV12-4 and TRBJ2-4; D not resolved. Trimming left V 1 base short and J 2 bases short, with 3 bases between. The CDR3 has 13 amino acids. CDR3 sequence: CASSLGTKNIQYF. CDR3 sequence (DNA): TGTGCCAGCAGTTTAGGGACCAAAAACATTCAGTACTTC.

V usage is TRBV7-2 and J usage is TRBJ2-3; D is unresolved. The germline V and J ends were trimmed by 2 bases and 8 bases, with 8 bases remaining between them. This CDR3 contains 12 residues. Per the germline V gene, CDR1 is SGHTA and CDR2 is FQGNSA. The CDR3: CASSLSGPTQYF. CDR3 in DNA: TGTGCCAGCAGCTTATCCGGGCCTACGCAGTATTTT.

This clonotype was counted between two and nine times. The chain employs TRBV10-3 and TRBJ2-2; a possible D gene is TRBD2 (7 bases). CDR3 length: 16 residues. Germline assignment: CDR1 ENHRY and CDR2 SYGVKD. The CDR3 here is CATIGAGAINTGELFF. CDR3 DNA: TGTGCTACCATCGGTGCGGGGGCGATCAACACCGGGGAGCTGTTTTTT.

The CDR3 sequence is CASSHSVGKAFF. In DNA, the CDR3 is TGTGCCAGCAGCCACAGTGTGGGCAAAGCTTTCTTT. The V and J genes are TRBV7-6 and TRBJ1-1; D ambiguous. V lost 5 bases, J lost 9 bases, and 13 bases lay in between. Per germline, CDR1 SGHVS and CDR2 FNYEAQ. The CDR3 sequence is 12 residues long. The whole variable domain, filled in from reference TRBV7-6 and TRBJ1-1, reads GAGVSQSPRYKVTKRGQDVALRCDPISGHVSLYWYRQALGQGPEFLTYFNYEAQQDKSGLPNDRFSAERPEGSISTLTIQRTEQRDSAMYRCASSHSVGKAFFGQGTRLTVV.

This clonotype was observed a few times. V is TRBV20-1 and J is TRBJ2-1; 9 nucleotides match TRBD1. V lost 0 bases to trimming and J lost 0 bases; unmatched junction nucleotides: 6. CDR1 and CDR2 from the germline V gene are DFQATT and SNEGSKA (reference sequence). CDR3 length: 17 residues. The CDR3 is CSARDRTGQGSYNEQFF. CDR3 coding DNA: TGCAGTGCTAGAGATCGGACGGGACAGGGCTCCTACAATGAGCAGTTCTTC.

The table lists this clonotype with many counts. The chain joins TRBV7-2 to TRBJ1-1; D may be TRBD1 (5 bases). The germline V and J ends were trimmed by 5 bases and 7 bases, with 14 bases remaining between them. Germline V lookup: CDR1 SGHTA, CDR2 FQGNSA. CDR3 length: 13 amino acids. CDR3 amino acids: CASSTREYGEAFF. CDR3 DNA: TGTGCCAGCAGCACCAGGGAATATGGTGAAGCTTTCTTT.

In this sample, this clonotype turned up a few times. This chain joins TRBV28 and TRBJ2-6; 9 bases are a match to TRBD1. Germline CDR1 and CDR2: MDHEN and SYDVKM. The CDR3 covers 16 residues. Germline trimming cut 6 bases from V and 1 base from J; bases unmatched to any gene: 4. This CDR3 is CASRLTGGSGANVLTF. DNA of the CDR3: TGTGCCAGCAGGTTGACAGGGGGTTCTGGGGCCAACGTCCTGACTTTC.

The gene calls are TRBV30 and TRBJ2-7; possibly TRBD2 for D (6 bases). Germline V gives CDR1 GTSNPN, CDR2 SVGIG (reference sequence). V lost 0 bases, J lost 6 bases, and 15 bases lay in between. The CDR3 runs 14 residues. CDR3 in amino acids: CAWSVGGSAGEQYF. In DNA, the CDR3 is TGTGCCTGGAGTGTTGGAGGGTCTGCGGGCGAGCAGTACTTC.

This clonotype was seen at least ten times. The chain couples TRBV29-1 to TRBJ1-4; no firm D call. V was shortened by 3 bases and J by 3 bases, with 5 bases between the two germline ends. The CDR3 sequence is 12 residues long. Germline CDR1 is SQVTM and CDR2 is ANQGSEA. CDR3 coding DNA: TGCAGCGTTGAGTTGGCTAATGAAAAACTGTTTTTT. It yields the protein CSVELANEKLFF.

The J gene is TRBJ2-2, the V gene TRBV28, with 8 bases identical to TRBD1. Germline CDR1 reads MDHEN; CDR2 reads SYDVKM. V dropped 6 bases and J dropped 4; count of bases not matched to a gene: 10. CDR3 size: 16 residues. The DNA for the CDR3 is TGTGCCAGCAGCCGTCCCGGACAGGGTGGCACCGGGGAGCTGTTTTTT. Translating gives CASSRPGQGGTGELFF.

The table lists this clonotype with many counts. This sequence joins TRBV6-1 and TRBJ2-7, with 8 bases aligning to TRBD1. The CDR3 has 14 amino acids. The germline CDR1 and CDR2 sequences are MNHNS and SASEGT. V lost 5 bases to trimming and J lost 3 bases; unmatched junction nucleotides: 6. Here the CDR3 reads CASSPPGQDYEQYF. CDR3 DNA: TGTGCCAGCAGTCCACCGGGACAGGACTACGAGCAGTACTTC.

At least ten counts were recorded for this clonotype. The chain joins TRBV6-1 to TRBJ2-3; D may correspond to TRBD1 or TRBD2 (5 bases each). The CDR3 covers 18 residues. The germline gives CDR1 MNHNS, CDR2 SASEGT. The ends were cut back, 3 bases at V and 1 base at J, with 20 bases in the middle. The CDR3 region is CASSDGTLWGSGTDTQYF. The CDR3 region has the DNA TGTGCCAGCAGTGATGGGACCTTATGGGGGTCTGGCACAGATACGCAGTATTTT.

This clonotype was counted ten times or more. The junction shows a germline mismatch at one end, possibly a read error. The chain carries TRBV29-1 and TRBJ1-1, with 9 bases fitting TRBD1. The CDR3 runs to 15 residues. Germline assignment: CDR1 SQVTM and CDR2 ANQGSEA. The CDR3 region has the DNA TGCACCGTTCGAGAGGGGACAGGGCTGAACACTGAAGCTTTCTTT. Residues: CTVREGTGLNTEAFF.

This clonotype was picked up a small number of times. This sequence joins TRBV11-2 and TRBJ2-5; no firm D call. The CDR3 is 12 amino acids. Per germline, CDR1 SGHAT and CDR2 FQNNGV. Trimming pared 4 bases from V and 12 bases from J, leaving 15 bases between. The CDR3 loop is CASSSQTLEKYF. In DNA, the CDR3 is TGTGCCAGCAGCTCCCAAACATTAGAAAAGTACTTC.

In DNA form, the CDR3 reads TGTGCCAGCAGTTACCAGGGAGGCGAGCAGTACTTC. Protein: CASSYQGGEQYF. The chain links TRBV6-2 or TRBV6-3 to TRBJ2-7, with D perhaps TRBD2 (6 bases). The CDR3 consists of 12 residues. The ends were cut back, 2 bases at V and 6 bases at J, with 8 bases in the middle. Germline V gives CDR1 MNHEY, CDR2 SVGEGT.